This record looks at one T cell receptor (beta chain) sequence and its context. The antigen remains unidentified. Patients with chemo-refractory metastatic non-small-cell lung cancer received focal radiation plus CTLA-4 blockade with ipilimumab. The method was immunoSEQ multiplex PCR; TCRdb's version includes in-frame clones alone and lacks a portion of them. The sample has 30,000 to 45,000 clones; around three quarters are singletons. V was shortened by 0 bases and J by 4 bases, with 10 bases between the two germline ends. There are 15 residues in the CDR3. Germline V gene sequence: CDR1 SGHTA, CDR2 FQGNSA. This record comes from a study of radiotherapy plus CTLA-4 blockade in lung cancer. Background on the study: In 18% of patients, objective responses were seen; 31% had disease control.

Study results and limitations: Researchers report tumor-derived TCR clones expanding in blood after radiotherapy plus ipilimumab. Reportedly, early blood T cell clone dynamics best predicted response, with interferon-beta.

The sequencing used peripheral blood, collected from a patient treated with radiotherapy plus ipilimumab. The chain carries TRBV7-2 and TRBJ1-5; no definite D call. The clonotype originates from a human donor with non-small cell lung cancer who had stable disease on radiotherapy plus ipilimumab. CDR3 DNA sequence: TGTGCCAGCAGCTTAGCTGGCCCCGCTAATCAGCCCCAGCATTTT. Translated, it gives CASSLAGPANQPQHF.